The text below deals with one T cell receptor beta chain. There are 15 residues in the CDR3. V was pared by 2 bases and J by 4 bases, with 6 bases of the junction left unmatched. Per the germline V gene, CDR1 is MDHEN and CDR2 is SYDVKM. Clones were read by immunoSEQ multiplex PCR, and TCRdb kept only the in-frame ones, dropping some. The sample has under 65,000 clones, about three quarters seen once. This sample is drawn from a study of radiotherapy plus CTLA-4 blockade in lung cancer. The receptor was derived from a human donor with non-small cell lung cancer whose response to radiotherapy plus ipilimumab could not be evaluated. This rearrangement joins TRBV28 to TRBJ2-5; TRBD2 matches 8 bases. The material was peripheral blood, obtained from a patient treated with radiotherapy plus ipilimumab. In DNA form, the CDR3 reads TGTGCCAGCAGTTTACCCAGCGGGGGAGCAGAGACCCAGTACTTC. The encoded protein is CASSLPSGGAETQYF.